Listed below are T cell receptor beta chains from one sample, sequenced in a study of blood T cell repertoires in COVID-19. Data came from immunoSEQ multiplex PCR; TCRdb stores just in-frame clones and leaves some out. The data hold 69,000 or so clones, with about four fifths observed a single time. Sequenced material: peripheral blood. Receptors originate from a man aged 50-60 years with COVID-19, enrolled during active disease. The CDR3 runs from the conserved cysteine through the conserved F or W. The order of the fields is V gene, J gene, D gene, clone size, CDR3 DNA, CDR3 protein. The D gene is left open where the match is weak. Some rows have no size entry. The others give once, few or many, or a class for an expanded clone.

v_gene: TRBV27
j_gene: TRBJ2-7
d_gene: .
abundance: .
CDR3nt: TGTGCCAGCGGCCACGGGAGCTACGAGCAGTACTTC
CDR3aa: CASGHGSYEQYF

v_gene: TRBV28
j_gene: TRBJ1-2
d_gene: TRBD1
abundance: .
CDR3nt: TGTGCCAGCAGTTTATTCGCCGGGACAGGGGATACCTATGGCTACACCTTC
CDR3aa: CASSLFAGTGDTYGYTF

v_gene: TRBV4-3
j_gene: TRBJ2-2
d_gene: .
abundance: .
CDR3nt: TGCGCCAGCAGCCAAGATCATTTGACTTACGGGGAGCTGTTTTTT
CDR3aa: CASSQDHLTYGELFF

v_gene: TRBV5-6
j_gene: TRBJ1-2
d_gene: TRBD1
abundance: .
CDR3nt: TGTGCCAGCAGCTTGGTGGGACAGTATACCAGTGGCTACACCTTC
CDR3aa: CASSLVGQYTSGYTF

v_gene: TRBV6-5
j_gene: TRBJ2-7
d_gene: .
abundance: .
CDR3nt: TGTGCCAGCAGTTACTCGGAGAGGGACTCCTACGAGCAGTACTTC
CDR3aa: CASSYSERDSYEQYF

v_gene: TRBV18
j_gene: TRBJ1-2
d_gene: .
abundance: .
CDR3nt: TGTGCCAGCTCACCATACCGGGAAGCTAACTATGGCTACACCTTC
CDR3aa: CASSPYREANYGYTF

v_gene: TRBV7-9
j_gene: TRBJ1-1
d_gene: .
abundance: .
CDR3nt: TGTGCCAGCAACGTGGAGGGGAACACTGAAGCTTTCTTT
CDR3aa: CASNVEGNTEAFF

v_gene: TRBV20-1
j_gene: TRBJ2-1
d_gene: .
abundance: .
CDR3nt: TGCAGTGCTAACGGTGAGCAGTTCTTC
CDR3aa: CSANGEQFF

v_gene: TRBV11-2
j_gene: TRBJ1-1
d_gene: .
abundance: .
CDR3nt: TGTGCCAGCAGCCTCCCGTCGTTGGTCGGAGCTTTCTTT
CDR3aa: CASSLPSLVGAFF

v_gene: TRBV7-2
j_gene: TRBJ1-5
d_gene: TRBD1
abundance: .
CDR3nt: TGTGCCAGCAGTCGGCAGGGGGCTGCAGAGCCCCAGCATTTT
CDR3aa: CASSRQGAAEPQHF

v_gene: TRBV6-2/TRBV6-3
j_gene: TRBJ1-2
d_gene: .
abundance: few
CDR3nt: TGTGCCAGCAGTTACATCAAGACTCTGCGGGGCTACACCTTC
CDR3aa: CASSYIKTLRGYTF

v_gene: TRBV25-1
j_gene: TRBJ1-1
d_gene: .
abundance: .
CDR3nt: TGTGCCAGCAGTGATCAGGGACTGGAGAACACTGAAGCTTTCTTT
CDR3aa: CASSDQGLENTEAFF

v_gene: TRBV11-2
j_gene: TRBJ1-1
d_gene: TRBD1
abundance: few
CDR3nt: TGTGCCAGCAGATGGACAGGTGGCCTTGAAGCTTTCTTT
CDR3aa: CASRWTGGLEAFF

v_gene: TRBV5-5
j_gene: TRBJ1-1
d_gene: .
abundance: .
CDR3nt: TGTGCCAGCAGCTCCACCCTTCGGTCTTTCTTT
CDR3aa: CASSSTLRSFF

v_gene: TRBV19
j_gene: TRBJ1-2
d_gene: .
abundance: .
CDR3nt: TGTGCCAGTAGTACTACAGGGAATGGCTACACCTTC
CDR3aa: CASSTTGNGYTF

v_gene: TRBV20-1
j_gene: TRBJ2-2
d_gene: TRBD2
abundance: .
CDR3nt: TGCAGTGCTAGTGCTGGTAGCGGGGGGGCCTCGGCCGGGGAGCTGTTTTTT
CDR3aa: CSASAGSGGASAGELFF

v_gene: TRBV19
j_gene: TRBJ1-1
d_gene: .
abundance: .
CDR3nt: TGTGCCAGTAGCCAGACACTGAACACTGAAGCTTTCTTT
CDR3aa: CASSQTLNTEAFF

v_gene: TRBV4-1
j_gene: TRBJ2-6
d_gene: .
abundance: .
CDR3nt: TGCGCCAGCAGCCAACTTGCCGGGGGCTCTGGGGCCAACGTCCTGACTTTC
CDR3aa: CASSQLAGGSGANVLTF

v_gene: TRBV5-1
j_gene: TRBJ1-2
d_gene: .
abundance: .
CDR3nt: TGCGCCAGCAGCTCCCGTCAGGGTGGCTACACCTTC
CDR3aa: CASSSRQGGYTF

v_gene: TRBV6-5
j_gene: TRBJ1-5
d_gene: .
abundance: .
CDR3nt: TGTGCCAGCTTGTATCAGAGCAATCAGCCCCAGCATTTT
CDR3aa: CASLYQSNQPQHF

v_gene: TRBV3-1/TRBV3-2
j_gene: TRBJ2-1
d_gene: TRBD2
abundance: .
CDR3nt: TGTGCCAGCAGCCAAGTAGGACTAGACAATGAGCAGTTCTTC
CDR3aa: CASSQVGLDNEQFF

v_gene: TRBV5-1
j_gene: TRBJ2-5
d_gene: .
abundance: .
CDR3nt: TGCGCCAGCGCCGGGGATAACCAAGAGACCCAGTACTTC
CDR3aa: CASAGDNQETQYF

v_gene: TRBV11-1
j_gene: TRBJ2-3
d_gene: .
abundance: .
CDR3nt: TGTGCCAGCAGCTACCGGAACGACAGGCAAGATACGCAGTATTTT
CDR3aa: CASSYRNDRQDTQYF

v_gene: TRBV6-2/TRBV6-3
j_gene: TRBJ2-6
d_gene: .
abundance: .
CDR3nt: TGTGCCAGCAGTCGACTCTCTGGGGCCAACGTCCTGACTTTC
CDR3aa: CASSRLSGANVLTF

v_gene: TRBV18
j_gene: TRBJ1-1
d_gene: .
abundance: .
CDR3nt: TGTGCCAGCTCACCCGGGGAGAACACTGAAGCTTTCTTT
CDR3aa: CASSPGENTEAFF

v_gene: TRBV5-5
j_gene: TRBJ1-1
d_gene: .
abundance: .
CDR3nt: TGTGCCAGCAGCTTTACCCAGGGGATCATTGAAGCTTTCTTT
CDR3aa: CASSFTQGIIEAFF

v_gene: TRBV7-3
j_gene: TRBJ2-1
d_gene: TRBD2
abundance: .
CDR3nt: TGTGCCAGCAGCCCCCTGGGAGGGCGGGGGAAAAATGAGCAGTTCTTC
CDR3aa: CASSPLGGRGKNEQFF

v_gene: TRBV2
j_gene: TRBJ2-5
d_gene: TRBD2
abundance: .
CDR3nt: TGTGCCAGCGGCGGGGCTAGCGGGGGGACCCGCCAAGAGACCCAGTACTTC
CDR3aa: CASGGASGGTRQETQYF

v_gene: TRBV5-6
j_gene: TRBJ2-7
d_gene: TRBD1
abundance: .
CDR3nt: TGTGCCAGCAGCTTCCGAAGGACAGGTAGCTCCTACGAGCAGTACTTC
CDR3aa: CASSFRRTGSSYEQYF

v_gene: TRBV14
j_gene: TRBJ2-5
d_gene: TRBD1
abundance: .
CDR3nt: TGTGCCAGCAGCTTCAGACAGGGGATGTACCAAGAGACCCAGTACTTC
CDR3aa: CASSFRQGMYQETQYF

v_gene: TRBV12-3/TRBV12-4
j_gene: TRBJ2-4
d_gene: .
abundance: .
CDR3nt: TGTGCCAGCAGTTTAATCGACAGAAACATTCAGTACTTC
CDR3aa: CASSLIDRNIQYF

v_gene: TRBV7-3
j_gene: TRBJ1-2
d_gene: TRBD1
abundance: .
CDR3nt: TGTGCCAGCAGCCTCGACAGGGGCTATGGCTACACCTTC
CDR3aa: CASSLDRGYGYTF

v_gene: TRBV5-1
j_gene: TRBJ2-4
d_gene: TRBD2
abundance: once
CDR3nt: TGCGCCAGCAGCTTGCGGGGGGGCCTAGCTACTACCAAAAACATTCAGTACTTC
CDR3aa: CASSLRGGLATTKNIQYF

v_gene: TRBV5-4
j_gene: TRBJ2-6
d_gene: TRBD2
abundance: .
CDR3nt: TGTGCCAGCAGCTCGGGGGGGGACGGGGCCAACGTCCTGACTTTC
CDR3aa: CASSSGGDGANVLTF

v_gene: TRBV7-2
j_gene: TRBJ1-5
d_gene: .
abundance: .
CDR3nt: TGTGCCAGCAGCCCGAGGGGGGGTAGCAATCAGCCCCAGCATTTT
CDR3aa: CASSPRGGSNQPQHF

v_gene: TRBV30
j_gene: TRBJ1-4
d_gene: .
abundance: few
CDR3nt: TGTGCCTGGTCACAGGGTAATGAAAAACTGTTTTTT
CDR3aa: CAWSQGNEKLFF

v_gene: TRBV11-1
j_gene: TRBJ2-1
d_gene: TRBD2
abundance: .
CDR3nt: TGTGCCAGCAGCTTAGGTTTAGCGGGGATAAACAATGAGCAGTTCTTC
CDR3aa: CASSLGLAGINNEQFF

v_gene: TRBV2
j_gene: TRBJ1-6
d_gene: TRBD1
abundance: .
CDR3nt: TGTGCCAATACAGGGGAAAGGGAGTCACCCCTCCACTTT
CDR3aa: CANTGERESPLHF

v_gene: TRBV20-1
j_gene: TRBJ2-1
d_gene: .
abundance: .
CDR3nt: TGCAGTGCGGAACAGGCGAATGAGCAGTTCTTC
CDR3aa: CSAEQANEQFF

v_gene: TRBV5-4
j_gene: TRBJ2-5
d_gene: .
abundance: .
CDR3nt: TGTGCCAGCAGCTTGGTTGGTTTCGGTGAGCGTAGGGGCCAGTACTTC
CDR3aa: CASSLVGFGERRGQYF

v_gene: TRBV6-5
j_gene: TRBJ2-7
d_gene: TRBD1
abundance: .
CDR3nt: TGTGCCAGCAGTCGCGGACAGGGGGTCGACGAGCAGTACTTC
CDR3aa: CASSRGQGVDEQYF

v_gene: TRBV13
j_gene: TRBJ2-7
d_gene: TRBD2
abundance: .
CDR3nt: TGTGCCAGCAGCACCCTAGCGGGGGGACACGAGCAGTACTTC
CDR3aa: CASSTLAGGHEQYF

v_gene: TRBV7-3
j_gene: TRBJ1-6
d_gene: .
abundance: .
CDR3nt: TGTGCCAGCAGCTTACGTAAGGCGGGGAGCTCCTATAATTCACCCCTCCACTTT
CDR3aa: CASSLRKAGSSYNSPLHF

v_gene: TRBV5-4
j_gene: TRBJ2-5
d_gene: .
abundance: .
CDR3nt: TGTGCCAGCAGCTTAGCCATGGCAGGGAAGTATGCGAGGCAAGGAGAGACCCAGTACTTC
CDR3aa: CASSLAMAGKYARQGETQYF

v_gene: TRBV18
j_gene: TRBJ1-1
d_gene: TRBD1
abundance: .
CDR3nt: TGTGCCAGCTCACCACCGGGACAGGGTTATACTGAAGCTTTCTTT
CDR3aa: CASSPPGQGYTEAFF

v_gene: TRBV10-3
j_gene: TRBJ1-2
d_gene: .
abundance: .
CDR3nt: TGTGCCATCAGTGAGCAGGGAGGGGAAGGCTACACCTTC
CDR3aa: CAISEQGGEGYTF

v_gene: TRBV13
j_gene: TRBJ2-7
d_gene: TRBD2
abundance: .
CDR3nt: TGTGCCAGCAGCTTAGGGCTAGCGGGGATCTACGAGCAGTACTTC
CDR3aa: CASSLGLAGIYEQYF

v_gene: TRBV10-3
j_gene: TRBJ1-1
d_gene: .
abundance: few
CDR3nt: TGTGCCATCAGTGAGTCGCGGGTTGAAGCTTTCTTT
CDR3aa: CAISESRVEAFF

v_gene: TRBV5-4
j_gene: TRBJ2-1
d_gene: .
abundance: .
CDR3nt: TGTGCCAGCCAGAAGGTCGGGGGGCGGAATGAGCAGTTCTTC
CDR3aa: CASQKVGGRNEQFF

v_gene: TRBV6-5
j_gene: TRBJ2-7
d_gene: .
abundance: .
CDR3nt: TGTGCCAGCAGGATTGACTACTCCTACGAGCAGTACTTC
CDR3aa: CASRIDYSYEQYF

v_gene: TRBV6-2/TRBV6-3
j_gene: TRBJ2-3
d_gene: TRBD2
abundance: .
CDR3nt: TGTGCCAGCAGTTACTCGTTAGCGGGGGGGCCTGGGGATACGCAGTATTTT
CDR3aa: CASSYSLAGGPGDTQYF

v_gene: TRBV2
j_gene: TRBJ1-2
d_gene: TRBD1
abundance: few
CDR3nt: TGTGCCAGCAGTGACGGGACAGGGACCAATGGCTACACCTTC
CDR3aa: CASSDGTGTNGYTF

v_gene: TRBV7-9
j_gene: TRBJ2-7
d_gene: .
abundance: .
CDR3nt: TGTGCCAGCAGCTTAAGGGCAGGGGTGGGTGAGCAGTACTTC
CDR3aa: CASSLRAGVGEQYF

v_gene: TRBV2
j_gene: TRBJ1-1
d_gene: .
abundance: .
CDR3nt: TGTGCCAGCAAAGGTCAGGCAGCGAACACTGAAGCTTTCTTT
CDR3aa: CASKGQAANTEAFF

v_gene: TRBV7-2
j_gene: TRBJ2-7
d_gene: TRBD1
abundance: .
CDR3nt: TGTGCCAGCAGCCGCGGCACAGGGGGCTTCGAGCAGTACTTC
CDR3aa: CASSRGTGGFEQYF